Listed here are 8 T cell receptor beta chains from one sample, sequenced in a study of PD-L1 blockade in urothelial cancer. Time point defined: peripheral blood 6 weeks after treatment start. The protocol was immunoSEQ multiplex PCR, while the TCRdb copy is restricted to in-frame clones and leaves out a portion. The sample includes over 20,000 clones, 91% of them seen just once. Source: PBMCs, taken around atezolizumab (anti-PD-L1) treatment. The receptors shown here come from a woman aged 60-75 years with urothelial cancer.

The chain joins TRBV7-2 to TRBJ1-2, with 7 nucleotides matching TRBD1. Germline V lookup: CDR1 SGHTA, CDR2 FQGNSA. V shed 5 bases and J 6 bases; nucleotides not matched to a gene: 12. CDR3 length equals 15 residues. The CDR3 is CASSPRGGRGDGYTF. CDR3 nucleotides: TGTGCCAGCAGCCCACGAGGGGGCAGGGGTGATGGCTACACCTTC.

This clone is a singleton in its sample. The V call is TRBV7-2, the J call TRBJ1-2; 10 bases are a match to TRBD1. This CDR3 contains 15 residues. V lost 2 bases and J lost 3; bases outside the gene matches: 3. Germline V gene data show CDR1 as SGHTA and CDR2 as FQGNSA. The chain's CDR3 is CASSLYGQGDYGYTF. DNA of the CDR3: TGTGCCAGCAGCTTATATGGACAGGGGGACTATGGCTACACCTTC. Variable domain in full (rest from reference TRBV7-2 and TRBJ1-2): GAGVSQSPSNKVTEKGKDVELRCDPISGHTALYWYRQSLGQGLEFLIYFQGNSAPDKSGLPSDRFSAERTGGSVSTLTIQRTQQEDSAVYLCASSLYGQGDYGYTFGSGTRLTVV.

This clone was seen just once. The rearrangement joins TRBV7-9 to TRBJ2-7; TRBD1 might be the D (5 bases). CDR1 is SEHNR, CDR2 FQNEAQ, per germline (reference sequence). CDR3 length equals 17 residues. Trimming cost V 1 base and J 0 bases, with 16 bases left between them. The CDR3 nucleotides read TGTGCCAGCAGCTTAGAGGCAGGGCCACATACCTCCTACGAGCAGTACTTC. It yields the protein CASSLEAGPHTSYEQYF.

The chain has TRBV13 and TRBJ2-4; tentative D call: TRBD1 (6 bases). The V gene's germline CDR1 is PRHDT and CDR2 FYEKMQ (reference sequence). This CDR3 comprises 15 residues. V lost 5 bases, J lost 3 bases, and 14 bases lay in between. The DNA for the CDR3 is TGTGCCAGCAGCCCCAGGGGATTGGGCAAAAACATTCAGTACTTC. This translates into CASSPRGLGKNIQYF.

V usage is TRBV2 and J usage is TRBJ2-1; possible D gene TRBD2, 5 bases. Germline loops: CDR1 SNHLY, CDR2 FYNNEI. Trimming took off 7 bases at V and 5 bases at J, with 15 bases between the two ends. The CDR3 contains 14 residues. CDR3 in DNA: TGTGCCAGCACCACAGCGGCGCCGGACAATGAGCAGTTCTTC. Its protein is CASTTAAPDNEQFF.

The chain combines TRBV11-2 with TRBJ2-7; 8 bases agree with TRBD1. The CDR3 runs 17 residues. J lost 5 bases, V lost 5 bases, and 17 bases had no gene match. From germline, CDR1 is SGHAT and CDR2 FQNNGV. The CDR3 DNA sequence: TGTGCCAGCAGCGCCTACCTCCCGGGGACAGGATTCCACGAGCAGTACTTC. It is translated as CASSAYLPGTGFHEQYF.

The chain has TRBV7-2 and TRBJ2-5; no reliable D call. V was cut by 4 bases and J by 2 bases, with 11 bases left in between. The germline CDR1 and CDR2 sequences are SGHTA and FQGNSA. The CDR3 length is 14 residues. CDR3 loop: CASSSAGQQETQYF. The CDR3 nucleotides are TGTGCCAGCAGCTCAGCTGGGCAACAAGAGACCCAGTACTTC.

The chain is built from TRBV11-2 and TRBJ2-5; 12 bases are a match to TRBD2. CDR3 length: 14 amino acids. Germline assignment: CDR1 SGHAT and CDR2 FQNNGV. Germline trimming cut 5 bases from V and 4 bases from J; bases unmatched to any gene: 2. In DNA form, the CDR3 reads TGTGCCAGCAGCCTAGCGGGAGGGCCAGAGACCCAGTACTTC. Protein product: CASSLAGGPETQYF.